What follows are 24 T cell receptor beta chains derived from one specimen sequenced in a study of CD8+ T cells in alopecia areata listed by TCRdb under 2018. Receptors were amplified or captured by the immunoSEQ multiplex PCR assay. RNA was extracted from all samples and reverse transcribed into cDNA, which served as template for TCR sequencing. Here the immuneACCESS table is served through TCRdb, limited to in-frame sequences with V and J called. Missing clones are a known gap in these copies; in checked studies unresolved V genes cover under half, and the rest lacks a known reason. This sample comprises fewer than 150,000 clones, over 50% of them detected only once. Roughly 4.8% of the sample lies in the top ten. Interpreted using the paper, the time point label stands for: baseline before oral tofacitinib. This specimen was CD4+ T cells sorted from blood, taken at week 0. The receptors were sampled from a human donor with alopecia areata.

The table lists this clone with a few counts. The chain links TRBV11-3 to TRBJ2-7; D call uncertain. Deletions cut 1 base from V and 0 bases from J, with 7 bases between. This CDR3 spans 14 amino acids. Germline V gene data show CDR1 as SGHNT and CDR2 as YENEEA. As DNA, the CDR3 is TGTGCCAGCAGCTTAGCTAGGAACTCCTACGAGCAGTACTTC. Protein product: CASSLARNSYEQYF.

This clone has more than one count but fewer than ten. Other DNA sequences in the same sample also yield this CDR3. The chain carries TRBV28 and TRBJ2-7; D remains ambiguous. The CDR3 is 12 residues long. The V and J ends lost 2 bases and 1 base respectively, with 3 bases between them. The germline gives CDR1 MDHEN, CDR2 SYDVKM. The CDR3: CASSLTSYEQYF. CDR3 nucleotide sequence: TGTGCCAGCAGTTTAACATCCTACGAGCAGTACTTC. Full variable domain (rest looked up from reference TRBV28 and TRBJ2-7): DVKVTQSSRYLVKRTGEKVFLECVQDMDHENMFWYRQDPGLGLRLIYFSYDVKMKEKGDIPEGYSVSREKKERFSLILESASTNQTSMYLCASSLTSYEQYFGPGTRLTVT.

This chain joins TRBV27 and TRBJ2-3; D is ambiguous. From germline, CDR1 is MNHEY and CDR2 SMNVEV (reference sequence). The CDR3 covers 14 residues. V was cut by 3 bases and J by 6 bases, with 13 bases left in between. The CDR3, as DNA: TGTGCCAGCAGTTTTGGGCCGAATCAGGATACGCAGTATTTT. It codes for CASSFGPNQDTQYF.

A note on this clone: A much larger clone differs from this one at a single base, so this may be a read error. This specimen includes other DNA sequences encoding the same CDR3. J is TRBJ1-1 and V is TRBV7-2, with D perhaps matching TRBD1 (6 bases). This CDR3 has 13 amino acids. Between the trimmed V and J ends, which lost 3 bases and 1 base, there was a span of 6 bases. The germline V gene encodes CDR1 SGHTA and CDR2 FQGNSA. This chain's CDR3 is CASSLTGNTEAFF. DNA of the CDR3: TGTGCCAGCAGCTTGACAGGGAACACTGAAGCTTTCTTT.

The table lists this clone with a few counts. The gene calls are TRBV19 and TRBJ2-7; the match to TRBD2 covers 11 bases. The junction had 6 bases not matched to a gene; V was cut back by 11 bases and J by 0 bases. This CDR3 has 14 residues. Germline assignment: CDR1 LNHDA and CDR2 SQIVND (reference sequence). CDR3 in amino acids: CAPIAGGSSYEQYF. For the CDR3, the DNA is TGTGCCCCGATAGCGGGAGGGAGCTCCTACGAGCAGTACTTC.

This clone appeared a few times. V is TRBV27 and J is TRBJ1-5; D ambiguous. With 0 bases removed from V and 7 bases from J, the gap between germline ends came to 10 bases. The CDR3 is made up of 14 amino acids. Germline assignment: CDR1 MNHEY and CDR2 SMNVEV (reference sequence). The CDR3 protein is CASSLSGSRQPQHF. The CDR3 DNA reads as TGTGCCAGCAGTTTATCGGGCAGTAGGCAGCCCCAGCATTTT.

The chain carries TRBV9 and TRBJ2-7; 13 bases fit TRBD2. The germline CDR1 and CDR2 sequences are SGDLS and YYNGEE. Trimming at V came to 3 bases and at J to 1 base, leaving 1 base not matched to a gene. The CDR3 is 15 amino acids. CDR3 DNA: TGTGCCAGCAGCGAGGGACTAGCGGGGTCCTACGAGCAGTACTTC. It codes for CASSEGLAGSYEQYF.

In nucleotides, the CDR3 is TGCGCCAGCAGCTTGACAGCCAGCACCGGGGAGCTGTTTTTT. Translating it yields CASSLTASTGELFF. The chain uses TRBV5-1 and TRBJ2-2, with D hard to call. The CDR3 contains 14 residues. Germline-derived CDR1 and CDR2 are SGHRS and YFSETQ. Trimming left V 1 base short and J 4 bases short, with 8 bases between.

Only a few counts were recorded for this clone. V and J are TRBV30 and TRBJ2-5; 8 nucleotides align to TRBD2. This CDR3 contains 13 residues. CDR1 and CDR2 (germline): GTSNPN, SVGIG (reference sequence). The V segment lost 4 bases and the J segment 8 bases; nucleotides outside the gene matches: 9. The CDR3 DNA reads as TGTGCCTGGATGGCGCGGGGGGCACTAACCCAGTACTTC. It translates to CAWMARGALTQYF.

The gene calls are TRBV20-1 and TRBJ2-5; D gene ambiguous. V lost 3 bases to trimming and J lost 4 bases, with 6 bases between them. This CDR3 contains 11 residues. The germline V gene encodes CDR1 DFQATT and CDR2 SNEGSKA (reference sequence). The CDR3 here is CSASTGETQYF. CDR3 DNA sequence: TGCAGTGCTAGTACCGGAGAGACCCAGTACTTC.

The chain employs TRBV6-6 and TRBJ1-2, with D uncertain. The CDR3 length is 14 residues. CDR1 is MNHNY, CDR2 SVGAGI, per germline (reference sequence). With 2 bases removed from V and 4 bases from J, the gap between germline ends came to 11 bases. The CDR3 DNA follows: TGTGCCAGCAGTTACAACGGCAGCCCCTATGGCTACACCTTC. It codes for CASSYNGSPYGYTF.

This rearrangement joins TRBV29-1 to TRBJ2-5; D is undetermined. The CDR3 spans 13 residues. Germline loops: CDR1 SQVTM, CDR2 ANQGSEA. Trimming cost V 4 bases and J 1 base, with 10 bases left between them. The CDR3 DNA reads TGCAGCGTTGGGCAGGCCATCCAAGAGACCCAGTACTTC. Translated: CSVGQAIQETQYF.

A few counts support this clone. The gene calls are TRBV7-3 and TRBJ1-3; 7 bases align to TRBD1. Trimming removed 5 bases from V and 5 bases from J; junction bases left unmatched: 12. This CDR3 is built from 16 residues. Germline CDR1 SGHTA, CDR2 FQGTGA. CDR3 protein: CASSQGKTGKRNTIYF. CDR3 in DNA: TGTGCCAGCAGCCAAGGGAAGACAGGGAAGAGAAACACCATATATTTT.

For the CDR3, the DNA is TGTGCCAGCAGCTTACTATTCGCACAGTCCTACGAGCAGTACTTC. This translates into CASSLLFAQSYEQYF. This chain connects TRBV7-2 to TRBJ2-7; D is unclear. The CDR3 is 15 residues long. Between the trimmed V and J ends, which lost 2 bases and 1 base, there was a span of 12 bases. Germline V gene sequence: CDR1 SGHTA, CDR2 FQGNSA.

The V gene is TRBV9, the J gene TRBJ1-1; TRBD1 matches at 7 bases. The length of the CDR3 is 15 residues. V shed 3 bases, J shed 0 bases, and the junction held 5 bases outside the gene matches. Germline-derived CDR1 and CDR2 are SGDLS and YYNGEE. CDR3 bases: TGTGCCAGCAGCGGTCGGACAGGATTGAACACTGAAGCTTTCTTT. It translates to CASSGRTGLNTEAFF.

The DNA for the CDR3 is TGTGCCAGCAGATTGACAGGCGCAGATACGCAGTATTTT. Its protein product is CASRLTGADTQYF. This chain links TRBV2 with TRBJ2-3; D is perhaps TRBD1 (6 bases). Trimming left V 6 bases short and J 4 bases short, with 11 bases between. Germline-derived CDR1 and CDR2 are SNHLY and FYNNEI. The CDR3 totals 13 residues.

Regarding this clone: One junction end disagrees with the germline gene, perhaps due to a read error. J is TRBJ2-5 and V is TRBV29-1; D is unclear. This CDR3 region has 11 residues. The germline CDR1 and CDR2 sequences are SQVTM and ANQGSEA. The CDR3 DNA reads as TGCACCGTTGCCCGCGGAGAGACCCAGTACTTC. As protein: CTVARGETQYF.

This clone was observed a single time. V is TRBV18 and J is TRBJ1-2; D uncertain. The CDR3 is 15 residues long. V dropped 3 bases and J dropped 3 bases, with 14 bases sitting between them. The germline CDR1 and CDR2 sequences are KGHSH and LQKENI. CDR3 DNA: TGTGCCAGCTCACCCTTTAGAAAGCTTGACTATGGCTACACCTTC. It yields the protein CASSPFRKLDYGYTF.

The genes are TRBV7-2 and TRBJ2-2; perhaps TRBD2 as D (6 bases). Trimming took 5 bases from V and 2 from J, leaving 6 bases between them. This CDR3 region has 13 residues. CDR1 and CDR2 from the germline V gene are SGHTA and FQGNSA. The CDR3 coding sequence is TGTGCCAGCAGCGCGGGAAACACCGGGGAGCTGTTTTTT. Translated, it gives CASSAGNTGELFF.

The V and J genes are TRBV4-3 and TRBJ2-2; no definite D call. The length of the CDR3 is 14 residues. From germline, CDR1 is LGHNA and CDR2 YSLEER. The V end lost 3 bases, the J end lost 5 bases, and 10 bases lay between the germline ends. The CDR3 here is CASSHLRDTGELFF. In DNA form, the CDR3 reads TGCGCCAGCAGCCATTTAAGGGATACCGGGGAGCTGTTTTTT.

The rearrangement links TRBV7-2 to TRBJ2-5; 8 positions agree with TRBD1. Trimming at V came to 4 bases and at J to 3 bases, leaving 7 bases not matched to a gene. The CDR3 has 15 residues. Germline CDR1 reads SGHTA; CDR2 reads FQGNSA. Here the CDR3 reads CASSSSGGAEETQYF. The CDR3 DNA is TGTGCCAGCAGCTCTTCAGGGGGCGCGGAAGAGACCCAGTACTTC. Full variable domain (missing parts from reference TRBV7-2 and TRBJ2-5): GAGVSQSPSNKVTEKGKDVELRCDPISGHTALYWYRQSLGQGLEFLIYFQGNSAPDKSGLPSDRFSAERTGGSVSTLTIQRTQQEDSAVYLCASSSSGGAEETQYFGPGTRLLVL.

The genes are TRBV5-1 and TRBJ1-6; D call uncertain. CDR1 and CDR2 (germline): SGHRS, YFSETQ. The CDR3 contains 15 residues. V was shortened by 1 base and J by 5 bases, with 10 bases between the two germline ends. CDR3 protein: CASSLSPADNSPLHF. The DNA of the CDR3 is TGCGCCAGCAGCTTGAGTCCGGCGGATAATTCACCCCTCCACTTT.

This clone has a single count. The chain joins TRBV27 to TRBJ2-2; 11 nucleotides line up with TRBD2. Germline V gene data show CDR1 as MNHEY and CDR2 as SMNVEV (reference sequence). Unmatched junction bases numbered 8, after V lost 5 bases and J lost 3 bases. CDR3 length: 17 residues. The CDR3 nucleotides read TGTGCCAGCAGTCGTAAAGTAGCGGGAGGGGACACCGGGGAGCTGTTTTTT. It translates to CASSRKVAGGDTGELFF.

J is TRBJ2-1 and V is TRBV4-1, with 8 nucleotides matching TRBD2. With V trimmed by 3 bases and J by 5 bases, 9 bases remained unmatched. The CDR3 has 16 amino acids. Germline loops: CDR1 MGHRA, CDR2 YSYEKL. The CDR3 coding sequence is TGCGCCAGCAGCCACACGGGGGGGCGGGCGGACAATGAGCAGTTCTTC. It specifies CASSHTGGRADNEQFF.